A selection of T cell receptor beta chains follows, all from one sample in a study of CD8 T cells in ankylosing spondylitis. From the 5' RACE reads, TCRdb called clonotypes with MiXCR, one entry per CDR3 protein. Of hundreds of thousands of distinct CDR3 sequences listed, 17% are singletons. Material for sequencing was blood, either unsorted or a sorted T cell fraction (not recorded which). The source is a male donor with ankylosing spondylitis. The CDR3 runs from the conserved cysteine through the conserved F or W. The D gene is left open where the match is weak. Expanded clones are given a class, and other clones once, few, many or no size at all.

clone size	D gene	V gene	J gene	CDR3 DNA	CDR3 protein
.	TRBD1	TRBV3-1	TRBJ1-6	TGTGCCAGCAGCCTTAAGAGGACAGGGACCTATAATTCACCCCTCCACTTT	CASSLKRTGTYNSPLHF
few	.	TRBV10-3	TRBJ1-1	TGTGCCATCAGTGTGGCGTTGCTCTCTGAAGCTTTCTTT	CAISVALLSEAFF
few	TRBD1	TRBV20-1	TRBJ1-2	TGCAGTGCTAGAGAGGGGACAGGGGGTTATGGCTACACCTTC	CSAREGTGGYGYTF
many	.	TRBV4-2	TRBJ1-5	TGTGCCAGCAGCCAAGAAAGGGGCGGACAGCCCCAGCATTTT	CASSQERGGQPQHF
few	.	TRBV12-3/TRBV12-4	TRBJ2-3	TGTGCCAGCAGCCTAACAGGGTTAGGCACAGATACGCAGTATTTT	CASSLTGLGTDTQYF
few	.	TRBV2	TRBJ1-2	TGTGCCACCCGAGGCAGAAGCTATGGCTACACCTTC	CATRGRSYGYTF
many	.	TRBV12-3/TRBV12-4	TRBJ1-5	TGTGCCAGCAGTGTAACCCCCGGCAGGGAGTATCAGCCCCAGCATTTT	CASSVTPGREYQPQHF
few	TRBD1	TRBV28	TRBJ1-5	TGTGCCAGCAGGCCCGGGACAGGCAATCAGCCCCAGCATTTT	CASRPGTGNQPQHF
few	.	TRBV3-1	TRBJ2-1	TGTGCCAGCAGCCAGGTGTACGATGAGCAGTTCTTC	CASSQVYDEQFF
few	.	TRBV12-3/TRBV12-4	TRBJ2-1	TGTGCCAGCACTCCCGCTGCCTACAATGAGCAGTTCTTC	CASTPAAYNEQFF
.	TRBD2	TRBV7-9	TRBJ2-5	TGTGCCAGCAGCCGAACGGGACTAGCCCAAGAGACCCAGTACTTC	CASSRTGLAQETQYF
.	.	TRBV7-3	TRBJ2-2	TGTGCCAGCAGCTTAATGGGACTCCCCACCGGGGAGCTGTTTTTT	CASSLMGLPTGELFF
.	.	TRBV18	TRBJ2-1	TGTGCCAGCTCACCACCCACAGGGGAGGGTCACGATGAGCAGTTCTTC	CASSPPTGEGHDEQFF
few	.	TRBV20-1	TRBJ1-2	TGCAGTGCTAGACCCCCGGCACGGGCAAATGGCTACACCTTC	CSARPPARANGYTF
.	.	TRBV11-3	TRBJ2-7	TGTGCCAGCAGCTTATCCCACTTCGAGCAGTACTTC	CASSLSHFEQYF
few	.	TRBV12-3/TRBV12-4	TRBJ2-5	TGTGCCAGCACCATATCCAGGGGTGGAGGGGGCGAGACCCAGTACTTC	CASTISRGGGGETQYF
few	TRBD1	TRBV20-1	TRBJ2-7	TGCAGTGGATGGGACAGTAGCTCCTACGAGCAGTACTTC	CSGWDSSSYEQYF
few	TRBD2	TRBV5-1	TRBJ2-1	TGCGCCAGCAGCTTGGATCTAGCGGGATCCCTCTCCTACAATGAGCAGTTCTTC	CASSLDLAGSLSYNEQFF
.	TRBD2	TRBV7-3	TRBJ2-3	TGTGCCAGCAGCTTAAGACTAGCCGACACAGATACGCAGTATTTT	CASSLRLADTDTQYF
.	TRBD1	TRBV7-9	TRBJ2-3	TGTGCCAGCAGCCCCAGGACAGGGGGAGATACGCAGTATTTT	CASSPRTGGDTQYF
.	.	TRBV12-3/TRBV12-4	TRBJ2-7	TGTGCCAGCAGTTTAGCGCTCAGGGTGGGGGAGCAGTACTTC	CASSLALRVGEQYF
.	TRBD1	TRBV7-9	TRBJ1-1	TGTGCCAGCAGCCAACCGACAGGGGTGAACACTGAAGCTTTCTTT	CASSQPTGVNTEAFF
many	.	TRBV4-1	TRBJ2-1	TGCGCCAGCAGCCAACATCAAGACTCCTACAATGAGCAGTTCTTC	CASSQHQDSYNEQFF
.	.	TRBV4-1	TRBJ2-4	TGCGCCAGCAGCCAAGAGAGGGTTTTGGAAAACATTCAGTACTTC	CASSQERVLENIQYF
few	TRBD1	TRBV5-1	TRBJ2-7	TGCGCCAGCTACCGGGACAGAACCTACGAGCAGTACTTC	CASYRDRTYEQYF
many	TRBD1	TRBV5-1	TRBJ1-3	TGCGCCAGCAGCAATGGACTAACAGGGGTAGGAAACACCATATATTTT	CASSNGLTGVGNTIYF
.	.	TRBV5-1	TRBJ2-5	TGCGCCAGCAGCTTGGCGTTGACGGCAAAAGAGACCCAGTACTTC	CASSLALTAKETQYF
.	.	TRBV20-1	TRBJ2-7	TGCAGTGCGCCAGGGGCATCCTACGAGCAGTACTTC	CSAPGASYEQYF
.	.	TRBV12-3/TRBV12-4	TRBJ2-7	TGTGCCAGCAGTTTGCTGGGAGCAGGCTCCTACGAGCAGTACTTC	CASSLLGAGSYEQYF
few	.	TRBV7-2	TRBJ1-4	TGTGCCAGCAGCCGGGACTGGAATGAAAAACTGTTTTTT	CASSRDWNEKLFF
few	TRBD1	TRBV5-1	TRBJ2-7	TGCGCCAGCAGCTTAACAGGGGCCACTTCCTACGAGCAGTACTTC	CASSLTGATSYEQYF
few	.	TRBV3-1	TRBJ2-3	TGTGCCAGCAGCCAAGATCTCGGGCCAGGGGCAGATACGCAGTATTTT	CASSQDLGPGADTQYF
few	.	TRBV5-6	TRBJ1-1	TGTGCCAGCAGCTATGATACGGGACTAAACACTGAAGCTTTCTTT	CASSYDTGLNTEAFF
few	.	TRBV24-1	TRBJ1-5	TGTGCCACCAGTAAGGGCGCAGGGCAGCCCCAGCATTTT	CATSKGAGQPQHF
many	TRBD1	TRBV20-1	TRBJ1-1	TGCAGTGCCCCGAGGACAGGGGGCGCGACTGAAGCTTTCTTT	CSAPRTGGATEAFF
many	.	TRBV29-1	TRBJ1-5	TGCAGCGTTGGGGGGGGCCGGGATCAGCCCCAGCATTTT	CSVGGGRDQPQHF
.	.	TRBV5-1	TRBJ2-7	TGCGCCAGCAGCTTGGGGCTAGAAGCCTACGAGCAGTACTTC	CASSLGLEAYEQYF
.	TRBD2	TRBV9	TRBJ2-1	TGTGCCAGCAGCGTAGGTGTACCGGGACTAGCGGTGTTGGATGAGCAGTTCTTC	CASSVGVPGLAVLDEQFF
.	TRBD1	TRBV12-3/TRBV12-4	TRBJ1-2	TGTGCCAGCAGTTTTTGGGGGGACAGGGGGCAAGGCTACACCTTC	CASSFWGDRGQGYTF
.	.	TRBV6-5	TRBJ1-4	TGTGCCAGCAGTTCCCAATCTATTCGTGAAAAACTGTTTTTT	CASSSQSIREKLFF